These T cell receptor beta chains were read from a single sample in a study of cytomegalovirus exposure and HLA in healthy donors. Clones were sequenced by immunoSEQ multiplex PCR, and TCRdb holds only the in-frame ones, with some missing. The repertoire holds about 200,000 clones, with 86% as singletons. Sequencing was carried out using PBMCs. The receptors derive from a woman in her 30s in good health and CMV-seronegative. CDR3s include the opening cysteine and the closing phenylalanine or tryptophan. A D gene is named only where the DNA matches it firmly. Rows may omit the clone size; those that give it use once, few, many or a size class.

-	few	TRBJ1-1	TRBV6-5	TGTGCCAGCAGTTACTCCGGGGGGATGAACACTGAAGCTTTCTTT	CASSYSGGMNTEAFF
TRBD1	-	TRBJ1-1	TRBV29-1	TGCAGCGTTGAAGATCACCCAGGGGGCAGTAGGGCTTTCTTT	CSVEDHPGGSRAFF
TRBD2	-	TRBJ2-7	TRBV28	TGTGCCAGCAGTTTTACGAAGCGGGAGGGCCTCCCCTACGAGCAGTACTTC	CASSFTKREGLPYEQYF
-	-	TRBJ1-2	TRBV27	TGTGCCAGCAGTTTTTCAACAGGGTATGGCTACACCTTC	CASSFSTGYGYTF
TRBD2	-	TRBJ2-3	TRBV9	TGTGCCAGCAGCGAGTTAGCGGGGGGCACAGATACGCAGTATTTT	CASSELAGGTDTQYF
TRBD2	-	TRBJ2-2	TRBV30	TGTGCCTGGAGTCCCACTTGGGGGGGATCAGGAGGCGGGGAGCTGTTTTTT	CAWSPTWGGSGGGELFF
-	-	TRBJ1-2	TRBV19	TGTGCCAGTAGTATGGGCCCGAACTATGGCTACACCTTC	CASSMGPNYGYTF
-	-	TRBJ2-7	TRBV10-3	TGTGCCATCAGCCGGCAAACAGGGACCTACGAGCAGTACTTC	CAISRQTGTYEQYF
-	-	TRBJ2-6	TRBV5-1	TGCGCCAGCAGCTTGGTGTCAGGGGCTGGGGCCAACGTCCTGACTTTC	CASSLVSGAGANVLTF
-	-	TRBJ2-6	TRBV5-1	TGCGCCAGCAGCTTGTTTCAACAGTCTGGGGCCAACGTCCTGACTTTC	CASSLFQQSGANVLTF
TRBD1	-	TRBJ2-7	TRBV27	TGTGCCAGCACCATCCACAGGGGGCAGAGGGTCTACGAGCAGTACTTC	CASTIHRGQRVYEQYF
TRBD1	-	TRBJ2-1	TRBV5-5	TGTGCCAGCAGCCAACAGGGGTATGAGCAGTTCTTC	CASSQQGYEQFF
TRBD1	-	TRBJ2-7	TRBV7-8	TGTGCCAGCAGCTTGGTCCGCCCCGGGACAGGGTCGGACGAGCAGTACTTC	CASSLVRPGTGSDEQYF
TRBD2	-	TRBJ2-5	TRBV7-2	TGTGCCAGCAGGCGACTAGCGGGAGTTGCAGAGACCCAGTACTTC	CASRRLAGVAETQYF
TRBD2	-	TRBJ2-7	TRBV27	TGTGCCAGCAGTGTAACCGGGACTAGCGACTACGAGCAGTACTTC	CASSVTGTSDYEQYF
-	-	TRBJ2-5	TRBV5-1	TGCGCCAGCAGCTTTCAGGGAAGGGAGACCCAGTACTTC	CASSFQGRETQYF
-	-	TRBJ2-1	TRBV27	TGTGCCAGCAGTGCCACAGGGAATTCCTACAATGAGCAGTTCTTC	CASSATGNSYNEQFF
TRBD2	-	TRBJ2-3	TRBV6-1	TGTGCCAGCAGTGAAGGACTAGCGGGTAGCACAGATACGCAGTATTTT	CASSEGLAGSTDTQYF
TRBD1	-	TRBJ2-1	TRBV28	TGTGCCAGCAGTTATCTCGGGACAGCTAACAATGAGCAGTTCTTC	CASSYLGTANNEQFF